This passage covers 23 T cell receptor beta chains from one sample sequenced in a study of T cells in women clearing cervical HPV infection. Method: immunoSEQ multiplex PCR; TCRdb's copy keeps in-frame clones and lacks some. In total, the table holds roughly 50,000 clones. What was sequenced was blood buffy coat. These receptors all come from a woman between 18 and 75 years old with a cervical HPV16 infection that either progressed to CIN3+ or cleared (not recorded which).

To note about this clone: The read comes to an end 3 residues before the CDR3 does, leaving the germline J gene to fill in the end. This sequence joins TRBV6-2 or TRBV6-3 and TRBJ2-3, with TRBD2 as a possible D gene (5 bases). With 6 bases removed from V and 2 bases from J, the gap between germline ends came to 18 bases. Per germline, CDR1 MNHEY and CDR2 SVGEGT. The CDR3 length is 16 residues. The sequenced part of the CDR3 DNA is TGTGCCAGCAGGAGGACTCCCACCGTTATCACAGATACG. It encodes CASRRTPTVITDT. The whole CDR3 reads CASRRTPTVITDTQYF.

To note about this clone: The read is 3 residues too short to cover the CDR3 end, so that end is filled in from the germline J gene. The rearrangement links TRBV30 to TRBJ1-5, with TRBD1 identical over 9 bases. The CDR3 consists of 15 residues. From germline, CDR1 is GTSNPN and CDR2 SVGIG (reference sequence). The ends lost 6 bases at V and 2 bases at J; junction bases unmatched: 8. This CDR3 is CACETGGGGNQPQHF. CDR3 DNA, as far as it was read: TGTGCCTGCGAAACAGGGGGCGGCGGCAATCAGCCC.

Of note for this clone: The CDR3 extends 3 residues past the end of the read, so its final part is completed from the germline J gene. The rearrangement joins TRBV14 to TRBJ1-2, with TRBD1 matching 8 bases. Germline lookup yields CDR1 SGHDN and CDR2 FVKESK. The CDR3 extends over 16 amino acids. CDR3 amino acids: CASSQVQGGSYNEYTF. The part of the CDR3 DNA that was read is TGTGCCAGCAGCCAAGTACAGGGGGGTTCATACAATGAA.

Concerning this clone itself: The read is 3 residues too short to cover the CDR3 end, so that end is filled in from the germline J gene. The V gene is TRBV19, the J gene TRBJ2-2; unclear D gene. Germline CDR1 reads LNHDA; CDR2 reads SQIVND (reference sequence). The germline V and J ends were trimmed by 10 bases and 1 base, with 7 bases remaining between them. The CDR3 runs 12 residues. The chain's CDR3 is CATHRNTGELFF. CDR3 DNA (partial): TGTGCCACCCATAGGAACACCGGGGAG.

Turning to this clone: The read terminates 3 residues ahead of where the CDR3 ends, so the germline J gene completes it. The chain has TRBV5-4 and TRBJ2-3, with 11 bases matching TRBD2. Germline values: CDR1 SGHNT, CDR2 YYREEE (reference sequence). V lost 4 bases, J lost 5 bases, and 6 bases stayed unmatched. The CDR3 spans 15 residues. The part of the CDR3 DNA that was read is TGTGCCAGCAGCGCCCCTAGCGGGGGGAGAGATACG. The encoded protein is CASSAPSGGRDT. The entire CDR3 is CASSAPSGGRDTQYF.

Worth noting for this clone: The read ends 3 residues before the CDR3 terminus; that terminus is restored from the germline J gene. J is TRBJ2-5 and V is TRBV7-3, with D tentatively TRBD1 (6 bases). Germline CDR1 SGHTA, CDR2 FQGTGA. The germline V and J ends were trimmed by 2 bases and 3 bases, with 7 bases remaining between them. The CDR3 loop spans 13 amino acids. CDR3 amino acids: CASSLGTKETQYF. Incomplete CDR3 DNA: TGTGCCAGCAGCTTAGGGACAAAAGAGACC.

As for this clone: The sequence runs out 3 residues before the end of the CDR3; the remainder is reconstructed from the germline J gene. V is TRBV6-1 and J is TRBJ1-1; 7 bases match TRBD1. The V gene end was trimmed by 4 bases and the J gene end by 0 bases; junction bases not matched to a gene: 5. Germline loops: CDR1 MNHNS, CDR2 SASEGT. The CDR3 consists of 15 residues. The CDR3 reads CASSGSGTVNTEAFF. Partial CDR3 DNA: TGTGCCAGCAGTGGTAGTGGGACAGTGAACACTGAA.

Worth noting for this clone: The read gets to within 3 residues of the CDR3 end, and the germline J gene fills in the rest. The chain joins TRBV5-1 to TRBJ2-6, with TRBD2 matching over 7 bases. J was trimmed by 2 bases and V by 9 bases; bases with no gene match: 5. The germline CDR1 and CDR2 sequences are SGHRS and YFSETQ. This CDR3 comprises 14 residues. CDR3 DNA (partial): TGCGCCACCGGCGCGGGGGCTGGGGCCAACGTC. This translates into CATGAGAGANV. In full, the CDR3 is CATGAGAGANVLTF.

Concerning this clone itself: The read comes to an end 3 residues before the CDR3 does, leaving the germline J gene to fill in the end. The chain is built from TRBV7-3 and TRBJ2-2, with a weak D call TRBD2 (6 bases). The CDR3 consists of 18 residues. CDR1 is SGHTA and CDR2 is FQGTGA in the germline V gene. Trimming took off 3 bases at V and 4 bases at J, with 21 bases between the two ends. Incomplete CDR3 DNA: TGTGCCAGCAGCTTTGGGCTAGCGTCCAGTCATTTCACCGGGGAG. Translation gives CASSFGLASSHFTGE. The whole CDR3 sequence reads CASSFGLASSHFTGELFF.

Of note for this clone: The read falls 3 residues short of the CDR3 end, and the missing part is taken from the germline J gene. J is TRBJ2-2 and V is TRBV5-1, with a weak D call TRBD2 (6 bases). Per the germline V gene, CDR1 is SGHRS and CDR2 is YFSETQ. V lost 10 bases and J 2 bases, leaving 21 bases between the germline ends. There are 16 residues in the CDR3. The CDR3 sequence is CAARRGRGDNTGELFF. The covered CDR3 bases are TGCGCCGCGAGGCGAGGGCGGGGCGATAACACCGGGGAG.

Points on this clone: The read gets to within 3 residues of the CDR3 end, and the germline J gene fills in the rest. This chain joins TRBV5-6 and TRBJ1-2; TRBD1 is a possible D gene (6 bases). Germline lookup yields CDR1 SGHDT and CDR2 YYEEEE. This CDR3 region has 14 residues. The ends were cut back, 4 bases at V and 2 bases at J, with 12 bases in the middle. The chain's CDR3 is CASSPAGANYGYTF. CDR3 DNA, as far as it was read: TGTGCCAGCAGCCCCGCAGGGGCCAACTATGGC.

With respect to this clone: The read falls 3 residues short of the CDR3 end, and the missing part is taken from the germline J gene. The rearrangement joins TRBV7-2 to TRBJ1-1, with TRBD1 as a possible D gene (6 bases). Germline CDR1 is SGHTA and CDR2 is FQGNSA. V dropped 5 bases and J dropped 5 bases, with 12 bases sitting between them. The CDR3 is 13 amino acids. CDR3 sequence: CASSIKRGTEAFF. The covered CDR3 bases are TGTGCCAGCAGCATAAAGAGGGGGACTGAA.

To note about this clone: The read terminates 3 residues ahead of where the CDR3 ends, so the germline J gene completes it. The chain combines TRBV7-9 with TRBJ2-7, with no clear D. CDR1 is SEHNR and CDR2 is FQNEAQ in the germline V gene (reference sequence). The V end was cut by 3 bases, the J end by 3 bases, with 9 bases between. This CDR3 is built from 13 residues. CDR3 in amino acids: CASSFGRFYEQYF. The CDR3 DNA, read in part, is TGTGCCAGCAGCTTTGGCAGATTCTACGAG.

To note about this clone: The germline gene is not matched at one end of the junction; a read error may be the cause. The CDR3 loop reads CASSPREASFNEQFF. Partial CDR3 DNA: TGTGCCAGCAGCCCTCGAGAGGCATCCTTCAATGAG. This rearrangement joins TRBV11-2 to TRBJ2-1; D is unclear. The CDR3 end is not reached by the read, which stops 3 residues before it; the germline J gene fills it in. Germline CDR1 SGHAT, CDR2 FQNNGV. This CDR3 spans 15 amino acids. Full variable domain (rest looked up from reference TRBV11-2 and TRBJ2-1): EAGVAQSPRYKIIEKRQSVAFWCNPISGHATLYWYQQILGQGPKLLIQFQNNGVVDDSQLPKDRFSAERLKGVDSTLKIQPAKLEDSAVYLCASSPREASFNEQFFGPGTRLTVL.

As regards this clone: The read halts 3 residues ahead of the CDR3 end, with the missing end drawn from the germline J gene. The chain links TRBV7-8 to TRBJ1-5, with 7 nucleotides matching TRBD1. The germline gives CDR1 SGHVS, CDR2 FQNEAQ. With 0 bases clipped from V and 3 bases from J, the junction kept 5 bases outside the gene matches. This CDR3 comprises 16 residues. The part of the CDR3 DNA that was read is TGTGCCAGCAGCTTAGCGGGACAGATTCACAATCAGCCC. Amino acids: CASSLAGQIHNQP. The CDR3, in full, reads CASSLAGQIHNQPQHF.

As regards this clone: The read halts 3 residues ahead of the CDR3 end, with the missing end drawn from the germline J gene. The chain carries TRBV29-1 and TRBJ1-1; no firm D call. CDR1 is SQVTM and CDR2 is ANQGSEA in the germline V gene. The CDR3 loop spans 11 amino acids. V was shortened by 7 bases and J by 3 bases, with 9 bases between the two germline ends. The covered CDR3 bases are TGCAGCGCTTCAGGAGACACTGAA. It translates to CSASGDTE. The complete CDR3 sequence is CSASGDTEAFF.

The sequenced CDR3 bases are TGTGCCAGCAGCCAAGATAGAGCGGGAGTAGAGACC. This encodes CASSQDRAGVET. The full CDR3 reads CASSQDRAGVETQYF. This rearrangement joins TRBV4-2 to TRBJ2-5; 8 bases agree with TRBD2. The read stops 3 residues short of the end of the CDR3; the missing end is completed from the germline J gene. J lost 4 bases, V lost 0 bases, and 4 bases had no gene match. The CDR3 has 15 amino acids. Germline V gene lookup returns CDR1 LGHNA and CDR2 YNFKEQ.

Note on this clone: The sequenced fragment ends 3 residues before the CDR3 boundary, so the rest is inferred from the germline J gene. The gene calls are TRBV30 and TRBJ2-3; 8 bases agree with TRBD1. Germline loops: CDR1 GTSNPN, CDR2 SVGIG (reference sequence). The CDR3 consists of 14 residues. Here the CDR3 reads CAWSTGTGQETQYF. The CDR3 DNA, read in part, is TGTGCCTGGAGCACCGGGACAGGACAAGAGACG.

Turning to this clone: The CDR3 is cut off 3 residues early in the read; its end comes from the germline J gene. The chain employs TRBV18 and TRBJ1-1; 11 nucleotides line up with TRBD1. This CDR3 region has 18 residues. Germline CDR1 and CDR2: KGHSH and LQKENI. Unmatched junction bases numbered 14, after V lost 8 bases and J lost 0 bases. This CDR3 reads CASPPVPGQGELNTEAFF. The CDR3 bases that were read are TGTGCCAGCCCCCCCGTTCCGGGACAGGGGGAATTGAACACTGAA.

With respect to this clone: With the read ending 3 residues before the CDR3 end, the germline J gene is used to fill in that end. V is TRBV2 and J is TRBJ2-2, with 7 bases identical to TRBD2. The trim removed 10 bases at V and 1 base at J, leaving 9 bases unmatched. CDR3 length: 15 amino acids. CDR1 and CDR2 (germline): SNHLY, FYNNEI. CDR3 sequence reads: CATSGEGLNTGELFF. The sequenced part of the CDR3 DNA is TGTGCCACCTCTGGGGAGGGGCTGAACACCGGGGAG.

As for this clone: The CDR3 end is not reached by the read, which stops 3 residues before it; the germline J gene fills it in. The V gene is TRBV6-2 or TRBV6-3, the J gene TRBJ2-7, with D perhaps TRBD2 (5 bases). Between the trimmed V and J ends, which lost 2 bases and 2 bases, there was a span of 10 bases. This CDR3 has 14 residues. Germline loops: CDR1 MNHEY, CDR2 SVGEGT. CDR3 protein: CASSYVDSPYEQYF. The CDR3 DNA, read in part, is TGTGCCAGCAGTTACGTGGACTCACCCTACGAG.

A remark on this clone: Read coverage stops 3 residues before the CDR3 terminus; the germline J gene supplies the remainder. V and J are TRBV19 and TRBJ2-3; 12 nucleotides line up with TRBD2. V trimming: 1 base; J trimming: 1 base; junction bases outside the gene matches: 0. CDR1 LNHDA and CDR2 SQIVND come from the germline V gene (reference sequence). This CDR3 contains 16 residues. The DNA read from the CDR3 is TGTGCCAGTAGTATAGGACTAGCGGGGGGCACAGATACG. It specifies CASSIGLAGGTDT. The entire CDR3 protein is CASSIGLAGGTDTQYF.

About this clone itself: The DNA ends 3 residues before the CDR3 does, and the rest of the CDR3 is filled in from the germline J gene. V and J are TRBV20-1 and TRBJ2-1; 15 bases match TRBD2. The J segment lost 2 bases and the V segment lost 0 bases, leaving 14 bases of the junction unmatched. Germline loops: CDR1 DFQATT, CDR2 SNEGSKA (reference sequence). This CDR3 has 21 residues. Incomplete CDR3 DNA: TGCAGTGCTAGAGATAGGGGGGTGGGACTAGCGGGGGGCTGGACCTACAATGAG. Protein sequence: CSARDRGVGLAGGWTYNE. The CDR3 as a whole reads CSARDRGVGLAGGWTYNEQFF.